These 30 T cell receptor beta chains came from one sample sequenced in a study of CD8+ T cells in alopecia areata. Isolated RNA was reverse transcribed into cDNA used as the sequencing template. The table came from immunoSEQ multiplex PCR; TCRdb's copy has only in-frame clones and leaves some out. The sample has 150,000 to 200,000 clones, around three fifths seen once. Treatment described: oral pan-JAK inhibitor, 5-10 mg twice daily. Source: CD4+ T cells sorted from blood, taken at week 24, from a patient treated with tofacitinib. The receptors derive from a human donor with alopecia areata.

The V gene is TRBV9, the J gene TRBJ2-6; tentatively, D is TRBD1 (6 bases). The CDR3 runs 14 residues. The germline gives CDR1 SGDLS, CDR2 YYNGEE. V was pared by 5 bases and J by 4 bases, with 10 bases between. The CDR3 DNA sequence: TGTGCCAGCAGGGCAGGGGCCGGGGCCAACGTCCTGACTTTC. Its translation is CASRAGAGANVLTF.

This clone came up many times. V gene TRBV4-2 combines with J gene TRBJ2-1, with D hard to call. This CDR3 is built from 15 residues. Germline V gene lookup returns CDR1 LGHNA and CDR2 YNFKEQ. V was clipped by 1 base and J by 2 bases, with 9 bases between them. The CDR3 nucleotides are TGTGCCAGCAGCCAAGCCGGGCAAACCTACAATGAGCAGTTCTTC. Translation: CASSQAGQTYNEQFF.

This chain uses TRBV7-2 with TRBJ1-1, with 7 nucleotides matching TRBD1. Germline CDR1 SGHTA, CDR2 FQGNSA. The length of the CDR3 is 16 residues. V was pared by 0 bases and J by 7 bases, with 11 bases of the junction left unmatched. The CDR3 DNA sequence: TGTGCCAGCAGCTTAGCCCGGGACAGCCGGCAGGGTGAAGCTTTCTTT. Protein product: CASSLARDSRQGEAFF.

The chain combines TRBV6-5 with TRBJ1-4; D call uncertain. The CDR3 is 16 amino acids. Germline values: CDR1 MNHEY, CDR2 SVGAGI. With 0 bases removed from V and 3 bases from J, the gap between germline ends came to 11 bases. CDR3 nucleotides: TGTGCCAGCAGTTACTCGATGGGGAAGGCTAATGAAAAACTGTTTTTT. This translates into CASSYSMGKANEKLFF.

The gene calls are TRBV5-1 and TRBJ1-2; D is perhaps TRBD1 (6 bases). Between the trimmed V and J ends, which lost 3 bases and 8 bases, there was a span of 14 bases. Germline V gives CDR1 SGHRS, CDR2 YFSETQ. The CDR3 has 13 residues. The CDR3 is CASSWAPGVGYTF. DNA for the CDR3: TGCGCCAGCAGCTGGGCCCCAGGGGTCGGCTACACCTTC.

The chain is built from TRBV18 and TRBJ1-6; no clear D gene. The ends were cut back, 3 bases at V and 7 bases at J, with 7 bases in the middle. CDR1 is KGHSH and CDR2 is LQKENI in the germline V gene. The CDR3 is 13 residues long. The CDR3 coding sequence is TGTGCCAGCTCACCGAACAGAAATTCACCCCTCCACTTT. This encodes CASSPNRNSPLHF.

This chain connects TRBV15 to TRBJ1-2; D remains ambiguous. This CDR3 comprises 14 residues. The V and J ends lost 5 bases and 7 bases respectively, with 17 bases between them. CDR1 LNHNV and CDR2 YYDKDF come from the germline V gene (reference sequence). The CDR3 is CATSRGMGSSGYTF. CDR3 coding DNA: TGTGCCACCAGCCGCGGGATGGGTTCCAGTGGCTACACCTTC. The entire variable domain, with the rest obtained from reference TRBV15 and TRBJ1-2, is as follows: DAMVIQNPRYQVTQFGKPVTLSCSQTLNHNVMYWYQQKSSQAPKLLFHYYDKDFNNEADTPDNFQSRRPNTSFCFLDIRSPGLGDTAMYLCATSRGMGSSGYTFGSGTRLTVV.

V usage is TRBV30 and J usage is TRBJ2-3; D gene unclear. The CDR3 consists of 11 residues. V was pared by 8 bases and J by 8 bases, with 14 bases between. The germline CDR1 and CDR2 sequences are GTSNPN and SVGIG (reference sequence). Here the CDR3 reads CASALAGTQYF. The CDR3 nucleotides are TGTGCCAGTGCTTTGGCCGGTACGCAGTATTTT.

This chain joins TRBV30 and TRBJ2-5; 9 positions match TRBD1. Germline V lookup: CDR1 GTSNPN, CDR2 SVGIG (reference sequence). The CDR3 is 14 amino acids. After removal of 5 bases from V and 3 bases from J, the junction contained 7 bases not matched to a gene. The CDR3 sequence is CAWSSGTGKETQYF. The CDR3 bases are TGTGCCTGGTCCTCCGGGACAGGGAAAGAGACCCAGTACTTC.

In its sample, this clone was seen a few times. This rearrangement joins TRBV7-2 to TRBJ2-2; D unclear. Germline-derived CDR1 and CDR2 are SGHTA and FQGNSA. V was clipped by 4 bases and J by 4 bases, with 16 bases between them. The CDR3 extends over 16 amino acids. This CDR3 is CASSSLTLLPTGELFF. CDR3 bases: TGTGCCAGCAGCTCGTTGACGTTACTACCCACCGGGGAGCTGTTTTTT.

The chain has TRBV30 and TRBJ2-5; 10 nucleotides line up with TRBD2. The CDR3 sequence is 17 residues long. Germline V gene lookup returns CDR1 GTSNPN and CDR2 SVGIG (reference sequence). The V gene end was trimmed by 2 bases and the J gene end by 4 bases; junction bases not matched to a gene: 13. Here the CDR3 reads CAWSPTDSGGALETQYF. The DNA of the CDR3 is TGTGCCTGGAGTCCCACCGACAGCGGGGGGGCCCTAGAGACCCAGTACTTC.

The chain employs TRBV27 and TRBJ2-6, with D uncertain. Trimming took 3 bases from V and 0 from J, leaving 6 bases between them. This CDR3 comprises 15 residues. CDR1 is MNHEY and CDR2 is SMNVEV in the germline V gene (reference sequence). CDR3 DNA sequence: TGTGCCAGCAGTTTCGAAGCCTCTGGGGCCAACGTCCTGACTTTC. Its translation is CASSFEASGANVLTF.

This clone was seen a few times. The V gene is TRBV6-4, the J gene TRBJ2-5; D might be TRBD1 or TRBD2, each matching 6 bases. CDR1 and CDR2 from the germline V gene are MRHNA and SNTAGT. V was trimmed by 2 bases and J by 7 bases, leaving 14 bases between them. The CDR3 consists of 14 residues. The CDR3, as DNA: TGTGCCAGCAGTGACATCGGGGGCCAGGGGACCCAGTACTTC. It codes for CASSDIGGQGTQYF.

The chain has TRBV7-2 and TRBJ2-5; possibly TRBD2 for D (6 bases). The germline CDR1 and CDR2 sequences are SGHTA and FQGNSA. Trimming left V 1 base short and J 5 bases short, with 14 bases between. This CDR3 contains 15 residues. The CDR3 loop is CASSLGLAGTETQYF. The CDR3 DNA reads as TGTGCCAGCAGCTTAGGACTGGCAGGGACTGAGACCCAGTACTTC. The full variable domain, in which reference TRBV7-2 and TRBJ2-5 provide the parts outside the CDR3, is GAGVSQSPSNKVTEKGKDVELRCDPISGHTALYWYRQSLGQGLEFLIYFQGNSAPDKSGLPSDRFSAERTGGSVSTLTIQRTQQEDSAVYLCASSLGLAGTETQYFGPGTRLLVL.

The chain couples TRBV29-1 to TRBJ2-7; possibly TRBD2 for D (7 bases). Germline V gene sequence: CDR1 SQVTM, CDR2 ANQGSEA. Trimming pared 4 bases from V and 0 bases from J, leaving 10 bases between. The CDR3 runs to 13 residues. In DNA, the CDR3 is TGCAGCGTTGTCGCGGGGGCCTCCTACGAGCAGTACTTC. Translation gives CSVVAGASYEQYF.

The chain combines TRBV18 with TRBJ2-1; 8 nucleotides agree with TRBD2. The CDR3 has 16 amino acids. The junction had 9 bases not matched to a gene; V was cut back by 2 bases and J by 6 bases. Germline assignment: CDR1 KGHSH and CDR2 LQKENI. The CDR3 is CASSPSSGGQSNEQFF. In DNA, the CDR3 is TGTGCCAGCTCACCATCTTCGGGGGGGCAATCCAATGAGCAGTTCTTC.

CDR3 loop: CSAQVANTEAFF. In DNA, the CDR3 is TGCAGCGCACAGGTCGCGAACACTGAAGCTTTCTTT. The V gene is TRBV29-1, the J gene TRBJ1-1; weak D call: TRBD1 (5 bases). There are 12 residues in the CDR3. Trimming took off 7 bases at V and 1 base at J, with 10 bases between the two ends. From germline, CDR1 is SQVTM and CDR2 ANQGSEA.

The chain is built from TRBV2 and TRBJ2-5; TRBD1 aligns across 7 bases. Germline V CDR1 and CDR2: SNHLY, FYNNEI. V dropped 4 bases and J dropped 3; count of bases not matched to a gene: 2. The CDR3 runs 13 residues. CDR3: CASSGDREETQYF. The CDR3 DNA is TGTGCCAGCAGTGGCGACAGGGAAGAGACCCAGTACTTC.

This clone occurred a few times. The chain joins TRBV6-5 to TRBJ1-6; the D is unclear. CDR1 MNHEY and CDR2 SVGAGI come from the germline V gene. Deletions cut 7 bases from V and 7 bases from J, with 11 bases between. The CDR3 spans 13 residues. The CDR3 region is CASTRGYNSPLHF. In DNA form, the CDR3 reads TGTGCCAGCACCCGGGGATACAATTCACCCCTCCACTTT.

This clone was recorded once. The genes are TRBV2 and TRBJ1-5; tentative D call: TRBD1 (6 bases). Between the trimmed V and J ends, which lost 5 bases and 0 bases, there was a span of 11 bases. The germline gives CDR1 SNHLY, CDR2 FYNNEI. The CDR3 covers 15 residues. CDR3 in amino acids: CASSRDNNSNQPQHF. CDR3 nucleotides: TGTGCCAGCAGTCGGGACAACAATAGCAATCAGCCCCAGCATTTT. Looking up the rest from reference TRBV2 and TRBJ1-5 gives the full variable domain: EPEVTQTPSHQVTQMGQEVILRCVPISNHLYFYWYRQILGQKVEFLVSFYNNEISEKSEIFDDQFSVERPDGSNFTLKIRSTKLEDSAMYFCASSRDNNSNQPQHFGDGTRLSIL.

J is TRBJ2-5 and V is TRBV7-8; D possibly corresponds to TRBD2 (6 bases). The CDR3 extends over 15 amino acids. V lost 1 base to trimming and J lost 1 base, with 10 bases between them. Germline CDR1 reads SGHVS; CDR2 reads FQNEAQ. The CDR3 reads CASSLVIGSQETQYF. For the CDR3, the DNA is TGTGCCAGCAGCTTAGTTATCGGGAGCCAAGAGACCCAGTACTTC.

The chain joins TRBV5-1 to TRBJ1-4; 9 positions match TRBD1. CDR1 SGHRS and CDR2 YFSETQ come from the germline V gene. The CDR3 has 14 residues. V lost 4 bases, J lost 8 bases, and 6 bases stayed unmatched. CDR3 nucleotides: TGCGCCAGCAGCGTGGACAGGGGAAAGGAAAAACTGTTTTTT. This gives the protein CASSVDRGKEKLFF.

This chain links TRBV4-1 with TRBJ1-5; possible D gene TRBD1, 6 bases. Germline values: CDR1 MGHRA, CDR2 YSYEKL. This CDR3 is 17 amino acids long. V gave up 0 bases and J gave up 5 bases, with 17 bases separating them. Here the CDR3 DNA reads TGCGCCAGCAGCCAAGATCTCGGGCAGGGGACCCATCAGCCCCAGCATTTT. Encoded protein: CASSQDLGQGTHQPQHF.

The V gene is TRBV5-4, the J gene TRBJ2-5; 9 positions agree with TRBD1. The V gene end was trimmed by 4 bases and the J gene end by 5 bases; junction bases not matched to a gene: 6. Germline assignment: CDR1 SGHNT and CDR2 YYREEE (reference sequence). The CDR3 totals 14 residues. CDR3 coding DNA: TGTGCCAGCAGCATTACAGGGGGCGTGGAGACCCAGTACTTC. Translating it yields CASSITGGVETQYF. The variable domain in full, with the rest retrieved from reference TRBV5-4 and TRBJ2-5, is ETGVTQSPTHLIKTRGQQVTLRCSSQSGHNTVSWYQQALGQGPQFIFQYYREEENGRGNFPPRFSGLQFPNYSSELNVNALELDDSALYLCASSITGGVETQYFGPGTRLLVL.

The chain couples TRBV6-1 to TRBJ1-5; TRBD1 is a possible D gene (6 bases). The V and J ends lost 7 bases and 2 bases respectively, with 6 bases between them. This CDR3 has 12 amino acids. Germline V lookup: CDR1 MNHNS, CDR2 SASEGT. The CDR3 here is CASTGGNQPQHF. In nucleotides, the CDR3 is TGTGCCAGCACAGGGGGCAATCAGCCCCAGCATTTT.

This chain uses TRBV19 with TRBJ1-1; no definite D call. CDR1 LNHDA and CDR2 SQIVND come from the germline V gene (reference sequence). V lost 8 bases and J 1 base, leaving 14 bases between the germline ends. CDR3 length equals 14 residues. CDR3 DNA sequence: TGTGCCAGTCACGCGGGGTTACGGAACACTGAAGCTTTCTTT. Protein product: CASHAGLRNTEAFF.

This clone was seen a few times. The V gene is TRBV27, the J gene TRBJ2-7; 12 nucleotides align to TRBD2. The CDR3 totals 19 residues. Germline trimming cut 6 bases from V and 0 bases from J; bases unmatched to any gene: 15. CDR1 and CDR2 from the germline V gene are MNHEY and SMNVEV (reference sequence). CDR3 residues: CASSKLPGTSGLYSYEQYF. In DNA form, the CDR3 reads TGTGCCAGCAGCAAATTGCCCGGGACTAGCGGGCTTTACTCCTACGAGCAGTACTTC.

The chain links TRBV10-3 to TRBJ1-5; no reliable D call. Germline V gene lookup returns CDR1 ENHRY and CDR2 SYGVKD. V lost 10 bases to trimming and J lost 0 bases, with 13 bases between them. CDR3 size: 14 residues. DNA of the CDR3: TGTGCCACCAACGGGGAATATAGCAATCAGCCCCAGCATTTT. Translated: CATNGEYSNQPQHF.

The chain has TRBV28 and TRBJ2-5; TRBD1 might be the D (6 bases). The DNA end favors TRBJ2-7, so the J call may be wrong. Germline V gene data show CDR1 as MDHEN and CDR2 as SYDVKM. The CDR3 contains 13 residues. The CDR3 DNA reads TGTGCCAGTAGGCCCGGACAGCTCTACGAGCAGTACTTC. Translated: CASRPGQLYEQYF.

V usage is TRBV6-1 and J usage is TRBJ1-5; 7 nucleotides line up with TRBD1. This CDR3 region has 15 residues. The trim removed 8 bases at V and 2 bases at J, leaving 9 bases unmatched. Germline V CDR1 and CDR2: MNHNS, SASEGT. The CDR3 spells CASLRDSFGNQPQHF. CDR3 nucleotides: TGTGCCAGCCTCCGGGACAGTTTTGGCAATCAGCCCCAGCATTTT.